What follows are 32 T cell receptor beta chains derived from one specimen sequenced in a study of blood T cell repertoires in COVID-19. Profiled with immunoSEQ multiplex PCR; TCRdb holds only in-frame clones, not every one. The sample consists of about 330,000 clones, about nine tenths of them appearing once. The sample taken for sequencing was PBMCs or T cells enriched from blood (not recorded which). The receptors come from a woman under 30 who had recovered from COVID-19.

The V call is TRBV3-1 (or the pseudogene TRBV3-2), the J call TRBJ2-3, with TRBD2 identical over 10 bases. In germline, CDR1 is LGHDT, CDR2 YNNKEL (reference sequence). The length of the CDR3 is 14 residues. The J segment lost 5 bases and the V segment lost 8 bases, leaving 7 bases of the junction unmatched. The CDR3 is CASRAGGRGDTQYF. The DNA of the CDR3 is TGTGCCAGCCGAGCGGGAGGGCGAGGAGATACGCAGTATTTT.

CDR3 in DNA: TGTGCCAGCAGTGAACGACAGTCCCAGCATTTT. Amino acids: CASSERQSQHF. The chain recombines TRBV28 with TRBJ1-5; possibly TRBD1 for D (5 bases). Germline CDR1 reads MDHEN; CDR2 reads SYDVKM. Between the trimmed V and J ends, which lost 5 bases and 11 bases, there was a span of 10 bases. The CDR3 length is 11 residues.

The chain recombines TRBV19 with TRBJ2-5; a possible D gene is TRBD2 (6 bases). CDR1 and CDR2 from the germline V gene are LNHDA and SQIVND (reference sequence). The CDR3 loop spans 18 amino acids. Trimming took off 5 bases at V and 1 base at J, with 23 bases between the two ends. The CDR3 region is CASSASGDVLGGQETQYF. DNA for the CDR3: TGTGCCAGTAGTGCATCCGGGGACGTACTCGGGGGCCAAGAGACCCAGTACTTC.

V usage is TRBV5-1 and J usage is TRBJ1-1; a possible D gene is TRBD1 (5 bases). Trimming stripped 4 bases from V and 7 bases from J, with 17 bases between. This CDR3 region has 14 residues. The germline V gene encodes CDR1 SGHRS and CDR2 YFSETQ. The DNA of the CDR3 is TGCGCCAGCAGCCCATCGTTGCGGGACGTTGAAGCTTTCTTT. It codes for CASSPSLRDVEAFF.

The rearrangement joins TRBV5-1 to TRBJ2-4; the match to TRBD1 covers 10 bases. V was pared by 0 bases and J by 7 bases, with 16 bases of the junction left unmatched. The CDR3 length is 19 residues. Germline V gene sequence: CDR1 SGHRS, CDR2 YFSETQ. As DNA, the CDR3 is TGCGCCAGCAGCTTGGGTCCGGGACAGGGGCTTACTGGTCGGAACATTCAGTACTTC. Translating gives CASSLGPGQGLTGRNIQYF.

This sequence joins TRBV6-5 and TRBJ2-7; D remains ambiguous. Germline V gene sequence: CDR1 MNHEY, CDR2 SVGAGI. This CDR3 has 14 residues. Trimming shortened V by 4 bases and J by 1 base, and 11 bases separated the two germline ends. This chain's CDR3 is CASSSPPLSYEQYF. In DNA, the CDR3 is TGTGCCAGCAGTTCCCCCCCCCTATCCTACGAGCAGTACTTC.

The chain is built from TRBV30 and TRBJ1-6; D perhaps matches TRBD1 (6 bases). In germline, CDR1 is GTSNPN, CDR2 SVGIG (reference sequence). This CDR3 has 16 amino acids. V was trimmed by 7 bases and J by 7 bases, leaving 23 bases between them. The CDR3 nucleotides read TGTGCCTTGCACGTCAGGGGACCCCTCTTCAATTCACCCCTCCACTTT. It yields the protein CALHVRGPLFNSPLHF.

Only a few counts were recorded for this clone. V and J are TRBV2 and TRBJ2-7; D is unresolved. Between the trimmed V and J ends, which lost 4 bases and 0 bases, there was a span of 10 bases. CDR1 and CDR2 from the germline V gene are SNHLY and FYNNEI. CDR3 length: 14 residues. CDR3 bases: TGTGCCAGCAGTGTGGGCCCGAACTCCTACGAGCAGTACTTC. Protein: CASSVGPNSYEQYF.

The rearrangement joins TRBV18 to TRBJ1-5, with D unclear. Deletions cut 2 bases from V and 0 bases from J, with 8 bases between. This CDR3 is 15 amino acids long. Germline V gene sequence: CDR1 KGHSH, CDR2 LQKENI. CDR3 sequence (DNA): TGTGCCAGCTCACCAACCATAGATAGCAATCAGCCCCAGCATTTT. Protein product: CASSPTIDSNQPQHF.

The chain employs TRBV9 and TRBJ1-2, with D possibly being TRBD1 (5 bases). Germline loops: CDR1 SGDLS, CDR2 YYNGEE. This CDR3 comprises 13 residues. V lost 0 bases and J 7 bases, leaving 10 bases between the germline ends. CDR3 loop: CASSVEGAGGYTF. DNA for the CDR3: TGTGCCAGCAGCGTAGAAGGGGCTGGTGGCTACACCTTC.

V gene TRBV27 combines with J gene TRBJ1-1; D gene ambiguous. Per germline, CDR1 MNHEY and CDR2 SMNVEV (reference sequence). V lost 7 bases to trimming and J lost 7 bases, with 13 bases between them. This CDR3 comprises 12 residues. CDR3 protein: CASIRQGGEAFF. CDR3 in DNA: TGTGCCAGCATTAGGCAAGGAGGTGAAGCTTTCTTT.

The chain employs TRBV19 and TRBJ1-3, with D possibly matching TRBD1 (5 bases). V lost 6 bases and J 6 bases, leaving 18 bases between the germline ends. This CDR3 is built from 15 residues. Germline assignment: CDR1 LNHDA and CDR2 SQIVND (reference sequence). The CDR3 reads CASSPGGRVQNTIYF. CDR3 nucleotides: TGTGCCAGTAGCCCCGGTGGCAGGGTTCAAAACACCATATATTTT. The full variable domain, in which reference TRBV19 and TRBJ1-3 provide the parts outside the CDR3, is DGGITQSPKYLFRKEGQNVTLSCEQNLNHDAMYWYRQDPGQGLRLIYYSQIVNDFQKGDIAEGYSVSREKKESFPLTVTSAQKNPTAFYLCASSPGGRVQNTIYFGEGSWLTVV.

This sequence joins TRBV6-9 and TRBJ1-6, with D uncertain. V was trimmed by 3 bases and J by 6 bases, leaving 12 bases between them. Per germline, CDR1 MNHGY and CDR2 SVAAGI. This CDR3 has 15 residues. The CDR3 DNA reads as TGTGCCAGCAGTTACAGGTTTCGCACTAATTCACCCCTCCACTTT. Encoded protein: CASSYRFRTNSPLHF.

The genes are TRBV28 and TRBJ1-2, with 8 bases aligning to TRBD1. The CDR3 consists of 14 residues. The trim removed 5 bases at V and 8 bases at J, leaving 10 bases unmatched. Germline CDR1 MDHEN, CDR2 SYDVKM. The CDR3 sequence is CASSLGQGEGGYTF. CDR3 coding DNA: TGTGCCAGCAGTCTCGGACAGGGTGAAGGGGGCTACACCTTC.

In nucleotides, the CDR3 is TGTGCCAGCAGCTTAGTCTCCGGAGGAAATGAGCAGTTCTTC. Protein sequence: CASSLVSGGNEQFF. This rearrangement joins TRBV7-8 to TRBJ2-1; D is possibly TRBD2 (5 bases). Between the trimmed V and J ends, which lost 1 base and 7 bases, there was a span of 11 bases. The CDR3 loop spans 14 amino acids. Germline CDR1 SGHVS, CDR2 FQNEAQ.

The rearrangement uses TRBV7-9 and TRBJ1-1; the D gene is possibly TRBD1 (6 bases). The V end lost 4 bases, the J end lost 4 bases, and 10 bases lay between the germline ends. Per germline, CDR1 SEHNR and CDR2 FQNEAQ (reference sequence). The CDR3 has 13 residues. In nucleotides, the CDR3 is TGTGCCAGCAGCTATGAAGGGGGCACTGAAGCTTTCTTT. Translating it yields CASSYEGGTEAFF.

The gene calls are TRBV7-6 and TRBJ1-2, with 12 nucleotides matching TRBD1. The trim removed 4 bases at V and 7 bases at J, leaving 4 bases unmatched. The CDR3 spans 14 residues. Germline CDR1 SGHVS, CDR2 FNYEAQ. The CDR3 sequence is CASSWGQGAAGYTF. For the CDR3, the DNA is TGTGCCAGCAGCTGGGGACAGGGGGCCGCTGGCTACACCTTC.

V is TRBV4-1 and J is TRBJ2-3; D gene unclear. This CDR3 is 13 amino acids long. Per the germline V gene, CDR1 is MGHRA and CDR2 is YSYEKL. V shed 1 base and J shed 2 bases, with 4 bases lying between them. The DNA for the CDR3 is TGCGCCAGCAGCCAAGGAGTCACAGATACGCAGTATTTT. Encoded protein: CASSQGVTDTQYF.

This clone was counted between two and nine times. The gene calls are TRBV5-1 and TRBJ2-7; the match to TRBD2 covers 7 bases. The CDR3 has 14 amino acids. Looked up from germline, CDR1 is SGHRS and CDR2 is YFSETQ. The trim removed 6 bases at V and 7 bases at J, leaving 13 bases unmatched. CDR3 sequence reads: CASNFGRGSLEQYF. The CDR3 DNA sequence: TGCGCCAGCAACTTCGGGCGGGGGTCGTTAGAGCAGTACTTC. Full variable domain (remainder filled in from reference TRBV5-1 and TRBJ2-7): KAGVTQTPRYLIKTRGQQVTLSCSPISGHRSVSWYQQTPGQGLQFLFEYFSETQRNKGNFPGRFSGRQFSNSRSEMNVSTLELGDSALYLCASNFGRGSLEQYFGPGTRLTVT.

This clone was seen a few times. The chain couples TRBV30 to TRBJ1-6, with D tentatively TRBD1 (5 bases). CDR1 and CDR2 (germline): GTSNPN, SVGIG (reference sequence). The CDR3 length is 12 residues. V lost 3 bases to trimming and J lost 11 bases, with 11 bases between them. CDR3 amino acids: CAWSATEAPLHF. As DNA, the CDR3 is TGTGCCTGGAGCGCGACAGAGGCACCCCTCCACTTT.

This chain uses TRBV24-1 with TRBJ2-1; 16 bases are shared with TRBD2. Germline assignment: CDR1 KGHDR and CDR2 SFDVKD. V dropped 1 base and J dropped 0; count of bases not matched to a gene: 5. CDR3 length equals 20 residues. CDR3 protein: CATSDFGTSGRANSYNEQFF. The CDR3 region has the DNA TGTGCCACCAGTGATTTCGGGACTAGCGGGAGGGCCAACTCCTACAATGAGCAGTTCTTC.

This chain joins TRBV3-1 (or the pseudogene TRBV3-2) and TRBJ1-2; D is unclear. Germline V gene data show CDR1 as LGHDT and CDR2 as YNNKEL (reference sequence). The CDR3 is 14 residues long. Trimming took 4 bases from V and 8 from J, leaving 17 bases between them. In DNA form, the CDR3 reads TGTGCCAGCAGCCGAGAGGAGGGCTGGGGAGGCTACACCTTC. Its protein is CASSREEGWGGYTF.

This chain links TRBV27 with TRBJ1-4, with 9 bases matching TRBD1. V shed 7 bases, J shed 7 bases, and the junction held 10 bases outside the gene matches. This CDR3 comprises 15 residues. Germline V lookup: CDR1 MNHEY, CDR2 SMNVEV (reference sequence). CDR3 coding DNA: TGTGCCAGCAAGGGGTCGGGACAGGGACGTGAAAAACTGTTTTTT. Translated, it gives CASKGSGQGREKLFF.

The chain joins TRBV7-9 to TRBJ1-4; D not resolved. The germline V gene encodes CDR1 SEHNR and CDR2 FQNEAQ (reference sequence). Trimming removed 1 base at V and 3 bases at J, with 9 bases between. There are 15 residues in the CDR3. The CDR3 loop reads CASSLGSTPNEKLFF. In nucleotides, the CDR3 is TGTGCCAGCAGCTTAGGATCCACTCCTAATGAAAAACTGTTTTTT.

The chain couples TRBV28 to TRBJ1-6, with 9 positions matching TRBD1. Germline values: CDR1 MDHEN, CDR2 SYDVKM. The CDR3 is made up of 14 amino acids. V was pared by 3 bases and J by 10 bases, with 4 bases of the junction left unmatched. The CDR3 here is CASSFNRGLSPLHF. The DNA for the CDR3 is TGTGCCAGCAGTTTCAACAGGGGGCTCTCACCCCTCCACTTT.

The chain links TRBV29-1 to TRBJ2-7; 8 bases map to TRBD2. Looked up from germline, CDR1 is SQVTM and CDR2 is ANQGSEA. Losses at the gene ends were 4 bases for V and 4 bases for J; bases not matched to a gene: 3. The CDR3 contains 12 residues. The CDR3 nucleotides are TGCAGCGTTGGCCTAGCGGGTTACGAGCAGTACTTC. This translates into CSVGLAGYEQYF.

The chain carries TRBV30 and TRBJ1-5; D may be TRBD1 (5 bases). The length of the CDR3 is 13 residues. The germline V and J ends were trimmed by 3 bases and 2 bases, with 8 bases remaining between them. Germline values: CDR1 GTSNPN, CDR2 SVGIG (reference sequence). CDR3 bases: TGTGCCTGGAGAGAGACAGGCAATCAGCCCCAGCATTTT. This codes for CAWRETGNQPQHF.

CDR3: CASSPGSWGQGPYGYTF. The DNA of the CDR3 is TGTGCCAGTAGCCCGGGATCCTGGGGACAGGGACCATATGGCTACACCTTC. The chain has TRBV19 and TRBJ1-2; TRBD1 matches at 9 bases. The CDR3 contains 17 residues. Trimming at V came to 6 bases and at J to 5 bases, leaving 16 bases not matched to a gene. Germline V gives CDR1 LNHDA, CDR2 SQIVND (reference sequence).

V usage is TRBV7-3 and J usage is TRBJ2-6; the D gene is possibly TRBD1 (5 bases). This CDR3 has 16 residues. Trimming pared 5 bases from V and 1 base from J, leaving 12 bases between. Germline CDR1 SGHTA, CDR2 FQGTGA. The CDR3 sequence is CASSLRTLSGANVLTF. In DNA form, the CDR3 reads TGTGCCAGCAGCCTCAGGACACTTTCTGGGGCCAACGTCCTGACTTTC.

The J gene is TRBJ2-3, the V gene TRBV29-1; D possibly corresponds to TRBD2 (5 bases). This CDR3 has 12 amino acids. Germline CDR1 reads SQVTM; CDR2 reads ANQGSEA. V lost 6 bases and J lost 1, with 8 bases in between. Here the CDR3 reads CSVLGRTDTQYF. The CDR3 DNA reads TGCAGCGTACTAGGACGCACAGATACGCAGTATTTT.

Regarding this clone: The same CDR3 is also encoded by other DNA sequences in this sample. V usage is TRBV2 and J usage is TRBJ1-5, with D possibly being TRBD1 (5 bases). Trimming removed 5 bases from V and 0 bases from J, with 8 bases in between. The CDR3 spans 14 residues. Per the germline V gene, CDR1 is SNHLY and CDR2 is FYNNEI. CDR3 sequence: CASSPTDSNQPQHF. In DNA, the CDR3 is TGTGCCAGCAGTCCGACAGATAGCAATCAGCCCCAGCATTTT.

The chain recombines TRBV19 with TRBJ2-3; 9 bases are shared with TRBD2. Per the germline V gene, CDR1 is LNHDA and CDR2 is SQIVND (reference sequence). CDR3 length equals 14 residues. Germline trimming cut 7 bases from V and 6 bases from J; bases unmatched to any gene: 8. The DNA of the CDR3 is TGTGCCAGTATGGCGGGAGGGCCAGTCGATACGCAGTATTTT. This encodes CASMAGGPVDTQYF.